The T cell receptor (beta chain) described here comes from a study of T cells in Graves' hyperthyroidism and ophthalmopathy. The CDR3 is 16 residues long. CDR1 and CDR2 (germline): SGHRS, YFSETQ. V lost 0 bases and J 1 base, leaving 14 bases between the germline ends. Each 10 ml fresh peripheral blood draw supplied the PBMCs. This clonotype was counted many times. Researchers took RNA transcripts and amplified the TCR beta CDR3 regions from them. With the HTBI primer set, the TCR CDR3 went through a first round of RT-PCR. MiXCR, applied by TCRdb to the multiplex PCR reads, yields one record per CDR3 protein. The sample consists of 690,000 or so distinct CDR3 sequences, 18% of them appearing once.

This TCR came from a woman aged 50 to 65 with Graves' hyperthyroidism that later progressed to Graves' ophthalmopathy. The sequenced material came from blood. This rearrangement joins TRBV5-1 to TRBJ2-7; D is perhaps TRBD1 or TRBD2 (6 bases each). This chain's CDR3 is CASSLVSGAGSYEQYF. The CDR3 DNA reads as TGCGCCAGCAGCTTGGTGTCGGGGGCCGGGTCCTACGAGCAGTACTTC.